The entry below describes one T cell receptor (beta chain). Method: immunoSEQ multiplex PCR; TCRdb's copy keeps in-frame clones and lacks some. The sample carries about 94,000 clones, approximately 82% recorded once. The sample is drawn from a study of Ad26.COV2.S vaccination and SARS-CoV-2 variants. Germline V gene data show CDR1 as MDHEN and CDR2 as SYDVKM. V dropped 2 bases and J dropped 6 bases, with 13 bases sitting between them. This CDR3 is 14 amino acids long. The sample here was peripheral blood, taken after recovery from COVID-19. The rearrangement uses TRBV28 and TRBJ1-2; possibly TRBD1 for D (6 bases). The TCR was taken from a human donor who had recovered from COVID-19. The CDR3, as DNA: TGTGCCAGCAGTTTAGCCGTAGGGGGAGATGGCTACACCTTC. This encodes CASSLAVGGDGYTF.